A selection of T cell receptor beta chains follows, all from one sample in a study of control samples from healthy donors and cancer patients. Profiling relied on immunoSEQ multiplex PCR, and the TCRdb table lists in-frame clones only, not all of them. Counted here are about 95,000 clones, 88% occurring once; the ten biggest clones make up 14%. Input material: blood. These receptors were taken from a woman aged 70-85 years in good health. Both conserved end residues are part of each CDR3.

v_gene	CDR3aa
TRBV4-3	CASSQGQGGTEAFF
TRBV4-3	CASSPGQGTDTQYF
TRBV7-3	CASSLFTGSSSYNEQFF
TRBV6-1	CASSTTGGNEKLFF
TRBV11-2	CASSLVLSGGANTGELFF
TRBV2	CASSGTQNSPLHF
TRBV3-1/TRBV3-2	CASSQGPDSAYGYTF
TRBV15	CATSRGPEGPHQPQHF
TRBV11-2	CASSSLPGGRGEKLFF
TRBV6-5	CASSYRGGTDTQYF
TRBV5-4	CASSSRQGGDYGYTF
TRBV14	CASSQEETYGYTF
TRBV3-1/TRBV3-2	CASSYRTGNTIYF
TRBV19	CASSIAAQAKNIQYF
TRBV9	CASSVGLAALPQETQYF
TRBV5-6	CASSAGQQPYNEQFF
TRBV7-9	CASSLVTADTQYF
TRBV29-1	CSVEGPGGAVGTVADTQYF
TRBV3-1/TRBV3-2	CASSPLRAREAFF
TRBV5-1	CASSLGGGGPNEQFF